The text below deals with one TCR beta chain. Noted treatment: 15 to 20 received Ad26.COV2.S at low or high dose, single or two shots; about 5 received placebo; per-sample allocation not given. Samples were taken on day 63 after the first vaccine or placebo injection. TCRdb's copy holds only in-frame clones and misses some; the assay was immunoSEQ multiplex PCR. This table has about 400,000 clones, 75% to 90% appearing once. The data were obtained in a study of Ad26.COV2.S vaccination and SARS-CoV-2 variants. Germline-derived CDR1 and CDR2 are SGDLS and YYNGEE. V dropped 5 bases and J dropped 6 bases, with 18 bases sitting between them. The CDR3 consists of 15 residues.

This receptor was identified in a person between 18 and 60 years old who received the Ad26.COV2.S COVID-19 vaccine or a placebo. This chain connects TRBV9 to TRBJ2-1; D may correspond to TRBD1 or TRBD2 (5 bases each). The sample was peripheral blood, taken in a trial of Ad26.COV2.S vaccine versus placebo. CDR3 in amino acids: CASRTGTDLFNEQFF. The CDR3 coding sequence is TGTGCCAGCAGGACCGGGACGGACCTTTTCAATGAGCAGTTCTTC.